This record covers a single TCR beta chain. The data are from a study of cytomegalovirus exposure and HLA in healthy donors. It was with 60 Vbeta and 13 Jbeta primers that the PCR ran. Produced via immunoSEQ multiplex PCR; TCRdb's table is partial and in-frame only. With over 75,000 clones in the sample, the ten largest clones hold approximately 6%. The sequenced sample consisted of PBMCs. The sequence derives from a girl aged 5-17 years in good health and CMV-seropositive.

The CDR3 is CATSRGRGGTSGGLGFRYNEQFF. The CDR3 DNA sequence: TGTGCCACCAGCAGAGGACGTGGGGGAACTAGCGGGGGGCTGGGGTTCCGGTACAATGAGCAGTTCTTC. The chain carries TRBV15 and TRBJ2-1, with 12 bases that match TRBD2. Germline V gene sequence: CDR1 LNHNV, CDR2 YYDKDF (reference sequence). V trimming: 1 base; J trimming: 4 bases; junction bases outside the gene matches: 23. CDR3 size: 23 residues.